Following are 23 T cell receptor beta chains from one sample sequenced in a study of neoadjuvant anti-PD-1 for oral cavity cancer. Clones were sequenced by immunoSEQ multiplex PCR, and TCRdb holds only the in-frame ones, with some missing. This sample has fewer than 40,000 clones, with about 83% found just once. The sample consisted of PBMCs, taken before nivolumab (anti-PD-1) treatment. Receptors were obtained from a person between 40 and 85 years old with oral cavity squamous cell carcinoma.

This clone has only one observation. The J gene is TRBJ1-5, the V gene TRBV13; 7 nucleotides agree with TRBD1. The CDR3 covers 14 residues. Germline CDR1 and CDR2: PRHDT and FYEKMQ (reference sequence). J was trimmed by 3 bases and V by 4 bases; bases with no gene match: 3. The CDR3 loop reads CASSSGQLNQPQHF. Here the CDR3 DNA reads TGTGCCAGCAGCTCGGGACAGCTCAATCAGCCCCAGCATTTT.

The rearrangement uses TRBV6-1 and TRBJ2-2; tentatively, D is TRBD1 or TRBD2 (5 bases each). This CDR3 is built from 13 residues. The V gene lost 3 bases and the J gene lost 6 bases, with 8 bases spanning the gap. Germline V lookup: CDR1 MNHNS, CDR2 SASEGT. CDR3 region: CASSDRDAGELFF. For the CDR3, the DNA is TGTGCCAGCAGTGACAGGGACGCCGGGGAGCTGTTTTTT.

The chain carries TRBV4-1 and TRBJ2-6; 11 bases are a match to TRBD1. This CDR3 contains 18 residues. V was pared by 3 bases and J by 1 base, with 5 bases of the junction left unmatched. Germline V lookup: CDR1 MGHRA, CDR2 YSYEKL. The CDR3, as DNA: TGCGCCAGCAGCCATACCGGGACAGGGGGTTCTGGGGCCAACGTCCTGACTTTC. Its protein is CASSHTGTGGSGANVLTF.

The chain employs TRBV18 and TRBJ2-1; perhaps TRBD1 as D (6 bases). This CDR3 comprises 15 residues. V gave up 3 bases and J gave up 2 bases, with 11 bases separating them. Germline-derived CDR1 and CDR2 are KGHSH and LQKENI. CDR3 in amino acids: CASSPSRTAYNEQFF. The CDR3 nucleotides are TGTGCCAGCTCACCGTCTCGGACAGCCTACAATGAGCAGTTCTTC.

The chain combines TRBV7-8 with TRBJ1-2; 8 positions agree with TRBD1. J lost 2 bases, V lost 6 bases, and 2 bases had no gene match. The length of the CDR3 is 13 residues. Germline V gene sequence: CDR1 SGHVS, CDR2 FQNEAQ. The CDR3 reads CASRGQGNYGYTF. For the CDR3, the DNA is TGTGCCAGCAGAGGACAGGGCAACTATGGCTACACCTTC.

The J gene is TRBJ2-5, the V gene TRBV18; D is perhaps TRBD1 (5 bases). Trimming took off 3 bases at V and 2 bases at J, with 10 bases between the two ends. CDR3 size: 14 residues. Germline loops: CDR1 KGHSH, CDR2 LQKENI. The CDR3 DNA reads as TGTGCCAGCTCACCTAACACAGGTCAAGAGACCCAGTACTTC. It codes for CASSPNTGQETQYF.

This rearrangement joins TRBV25-1 to TRBJ2-1; the D gene is possibly TRBD2 (5 bases). The germline V and J ends were trimmed by 1 base and 6 bases, with 16 bases remaining between them. The V gene's germline CDR1 is MGHDK and CDR2 SYGVNS. This CDR3 comprises 16 residues. The CDR3 DNA reads as TGTGCCAGCAGTGAATTGACCGGTAGGGAGTTCAATGAGCAGTTCTTC. Translating it yields CASSELTGREFNEQFF.

V and J are TRBV7-8 and TRBJ1-2; D call uncertain. There are 14 residues in the CDR3. Germline CDR1 and CDR2: SGHVS and FQNEAQ. V was pared by 6 bases and J by 8 bases, with 19 bases between. The CDR3 spells CASSEGAQLGGYTF. The CDR3 DNA sequence: TGTGCCAGCAGTGAGGGTGCACAACTGGGAGGCTACACCTTC.

This chain connects TRBV9 to TRBJ1-1, with 10 bases matching TRBD1. CDR3 length: 15 amino acids. The ends lost 0 bases at V and 6 bases at J; junction bases unmatched: 5. Germline V gives CDR1 SGDLS, CDR2 YYNGEE. CDR3 residues: CASSVEGTGVPEAFF. The CDR3 DNA reads as TGTGCCAGCAGCGTAGAGGGGACAGGGGTCCCTGAAGCTTTCTTT.

This clone appeared once. The chain couples TRBV7-8 to TRBJ2-1; D unresolved. V was shortened by 5 bases and J by 0 bases, with 17 bases between the two germline ends. Looked up from germline, CDR1 is SGHVS and CDR2 is FQNEAQ. The CDR3 contains 17 residues. The CDR3 region is CASSLLDESFSYNEQFF. The CDR3 DNA sequence: TGTGCCAGCAGCCTCCTTGACGAAAGTTTCTCCTACAATGAGCAGTTCTTC.

V is TRBV25-1 and J is TRBJ1-5; TRBD1 agrees at 8 bases. After removal of 4 bases from V and 4 bases from J, the junction contained 0 bases not matched to a gene. CDR3 length equals 13 residues. The germline V gene has CDR1 MGHDK and CDR2 SYGVNS. CDR3 nucleotides: TGTGCCAGCAGTGGACAGGGGAATCAGCCCCAGCATTTT. It codes for CASSGQGNQPQHF.

This clone appeared a single time. The V and J genes are TRBV15 and TRBJ2-7; 8 nucleotides line up with TRBD1. The CDR3 contains 12 residues. The V gene end was trimmed by 3 bases and the J gene end by 5 bases; junction bases not matched to a gene: 0. Germline V gene data show CDR1 as LNHNV and CDR2 as YYDKDF (reference sequence). The CDR3 nucleotides read TGTGCCACCAGCAGGACAGGGGACGAGCAGTACTTC. Translating gives CATSRTGDEQYF.

The rearrangement joins TRBV6-6 to TRBJ1-1; no clear D. The CDR3 loop spans 12 amino acids. Germline V CDR1 and CDR2: MNHNY, SVGAGI (reference sequence). V was clipped by 2 bases and J by 5 bases, with 6 bases between them. The CDR3 bases are TGTGCCAGCAGTTACAGGCAGACTGAAGCTTTCTTT. Residues: CASSYRQTEAFF.

The chain is built from TRBV5-5 and TRBJ2-1; 10 positions match TRBD1. This CDR3 has 14 residues. Per germline, CDR1 SGHKS and CDR2 YYEKEE (reference sequence). Germline trimming cut 4 bases from V and 6 bases from J; bases unmatched to any gene: 4. The CDR3 is CASSTRTGGNEQFF. For the CDR3, the DNA is TGTGCCAGCAGCACGCGGACAGGGGGCAATGAGCAGTTCTTC.

The CDR3 protein is CASSERAGGATGELFF. As DNA, the CDR3 is TGTGCCAGCAGTGAAAGGGCAGGGGGCGCAACCGGGGAGCTGTTTTTT. The rearrangement joins TRBV25-1 to TRBJ2-2; 8 positions agree with TRBD1. Losses at the gene ends were 2 bases for V and 5 bases for J; bases not matched to a gene: 7. In germline, CDR1 is MGHDK, CDR2 SYGVNS. This CDR3 region has 16 residues.

This chain links TRBV10-3 with TRBJ2-1; D is undetermined. The V and J ends lost 6 bases and 6 bases respectively, with 12 bases between them. The CDR3 is 13 amino acids. CDR1 is ENHRY and CDR2 is SYGVKD in the germline V gene. CDR3 bases: TGTGCCATCAGGCCTCTCGGCCGCAATGAGCAGTTCTTC. Amino acids: CAIRPLGRNEQFF.

The V call is TRBV19, the J call TRBJ2-5; a possible D gene is TRBD1 (6 bases). Trimming left V 3 bases short and J 1 base short, with 12 bases between. Germline V gives CDR1 LNHDA, CDR2 SQIVND (reference sequence). The CDR3 is 15 residues long. CDR3 coding DNA: TGTGCCAGTAGTATTCCGACAGGCAGCCAAGAGACCCAGTACTTC. It yields the protein CASSIPTGSQETQYF.

The J gene is TRBJ1-1, the V gene TRBV7-2; D gene ambiguous. Trimming stripped 1 base from V and 1 base from J, with 4 bases between. CDR3 length equals 13 residues. The germline V gene encodes CDR1 SGHTA and CDR2 FQGNSA. In DNA, the CDR3 is TGTGCCAGCAGCTTAGTCAGGAACACTGAAGCTTTCTTT. Translated: CASSLVRNTEAFF.

In its sample, this clone was seen a few times. The rearrangement joins TRBV6-5 to TRBJ2-1; 7 nucleotides match TRBD2. Germline V gene data show CDR1 as MNHEY and CDR2 as SVGAGI. V lost 7 bases, J lost 5 bases, and 2 bases stayed unmatched. The CDR3 spans 12 residues. The CDR3 DNA reads TGTGCCAGCAAGCGGGGCGACAATGAGCAGTTCTTC. Translation gives CASKRGDNEQFF.

The V and J genes are TRBV6-1 and TRBJ1-1; TRBD1 matches at 9 bases. The CDR3 extends over 15 amino acids. Germline-derived CDR1 and CDR2 are MNHNS and SASEGT. The ends lost 3 bases at V and 4 bases at J; junction bases unmatched: 6. CDR3 residues: CASSDWTGVVTEAFF. The CDR3 DNA reads as TGTGCCAGCAGTGACTGGACAGGGGTTGTCACTGAAGCTTTCTTT.

The chain is built from TRBV11-2 and TRBJ1-2, with a possible D match to TRBD1 (5 bases). V was shortened by 1 base and J by 2 bases, with 8 bases between the two germline ends. Germline V gene lookup returns CDR1 SGHAT and CDR2 FQNNGV. The CDR3 is 14 residues long. In nucleotides, the CDR3 is TGTGCCAGCAGCTTAGGAAGACAGAACTATGGCTACACCTTC. This translates into CASSLGRQNYGYTF.

This clone was seen once. The genes are TRBV19 and TRBJ1-6; D gene ambiguous. Looked up from germline, CDR1 is LNHDA and CDR2 is SQIVND (reference sequence). The CDR3 contains 13 residues. V was clipped by 9 bases and J by 9 bases, with 15 bases between them. This chain's CDR3 is CASHPGRGSPLHF. In nucleotides, the CDR3 is TGTGCCAGCCACCCGGGCCGAGGTTCACCCCTCCACTTT.

The CDR3 loop is CASSPRGFRETNTEAFF. The CDR3 nucleotides read TGTGCCAGTAGTCCCCGAGGGTTTCGGGAAACGAACACTGAAGCTTTCTTT. The chain recombines TRBV19 with TRBJ1-1; D is unresolved. This CDR3 region has 17 residues. Trimming left V 5 bases short and J 1 base short, with 20 bases between. Germline assignment: CDR1 LNHDA and CDR2 SQIVND (reference sequence).